Listed here is a single TCR beta chain. Its antigen is not known. The sort gate was single viable CD3+CD4+CD8-CD45RO+ cells for memory CD4+ T cells. The CDR3 covers 16 residues. The germline V gene has CDR1 SGHRS and CDR2 YFSETQ. The trim removed 1 base at V and 5 bases at J, leaving 6 bases unmatched. This sample is part of a study of memory CD4+ T cells and cytomegalovirus serostatus. Study-wide results and limits: About 40% of the roughly 160 known CMV-associated TCRbeta sequences appeared in CD4+ memory.

Libraries were prepared by immunoSEQ multiplex PCR; TCRdb keeps only in-frame clonotypes and omits some of them. The table lists 50,000 to 60,000 clones, 82% of them singletons. Sequenced sample: memory CD4+ T cells from blood. This chain connects TRBV5-1 to TRBJ2-3; the match to TRBD1 covers 11 bases. The clonotype was recovered from an adult in good health and CMV-seronegative. CDR3 DNA sequence: TGCGCCAGCAGCTTGACCGGACAGGGGGCTGGAGATACGCAGTATTTT. Translation gives CASSLTGQGAGDTQYF.